The source of this T cell receptor (beta chain) is a study of T cells after yellow fever vaccination. For TCR, cDNA came from 5'RACE template switching, which added a universal primer site and UMIs. TCRdb recomputed calls from the 5' RACE reads with MiXCR, one row per CDR3 protein. The sample shows about 580,000 distinct CDR3 sequences, around 16% of them seen only once. General study findings and limits: Contaminating bulk clonotypes could be abundant in FACS-sorted repertoires.

CDR3 length: 14 amino acids. V was trimmed by 7 bases and J by 0 bases, leaving 10 bases between them. Worth noting for this clonotype: Its specificity is unknown.

Sequenced material: PBMCs, taken more than 4 days after the first yellow fever vaccination. This receptor was obtained from a man aged 18 to 30 who received the YFV17D yellow fever vaccine. The J gene is TRBJ1-3, the V gene TRBV12-3 or TRBV12-4, with unresolved D. The CDR3 nucleotides read TGTGCCAGCACCCCCCAACTCTCTGGAAACACCATATATTTT. This codes for CASTPQLSGNTIYF.